Below are 32 T cell receptor beta chains sequenced from a single sample in a study of T-cell memory formation after mild COVID-19. TCRdb used MiXCR to reprocess the 5' RACE reads, holding one entry per CDR3 protein. The table lists a few hundred thousand distinct CDR3 sequences, about 15% of them singletons. Material: PBMCs or a T cell subset sorted from them (not recorded which). The receptors originated from a man aged 18 to 29 who had mild COVID-19 (a few samples of this study predate the infection). Cell type and time point are not known.

This clonotype has a handful of counts. The V gene is TRBV5-1, the J gene TRBJ2-7, with 7 positions matching TRBD1. The germline V gene encodes CDR1 SGHRS and CDR2 YFSETQ. The CDR3 covers 16 residues. J was trimmed by 3 bases and V by 0 bases; bases with no gene match: 9. CDR3 sequence reads: CASSLGGQGDHYEQYV. The CDR3 nucleotides read TGCGCCAGCAGCTTGGGTGGGCAGGGGGATCACTACGAGCAGTACGTC.

As regards this clonotype: One end of the junction fails to match germline, which may point to a read error. The chain joins TRBV12-3 or TRBV12-4 to TRBJ1-5; D is perhaps TRBD1 (6 bases). The CDR3 runs to 14 residues. CDR3 loop: CASSLHRVRQHQHF. CDR3 DNA: TGTGCCAGCAGTTTACACAGGGTGCGTCAGCACCAGCATTTT.

J is TRBJ2-1 and V is TRBV20-1; 8 bases map to TRBD1. The CDR3 sequence is 15 residues long. V shed 0 bases, J shed 10 bases, and the junction held 11 bases outside the gene matches. Germline CDR1 and CDR2: DFQATT and SNEGSKA (reference sequence). CDR3 sequence (DNA): TGCAGTGCTAGAGACCAGGGGGCCGGGTGGGCGGAGCAGTTCTTC. This sequence encodes CSARDQGAGWAEQFF.

This clonotype was observed a handful of times. The V call is TRBV7-6, the J call TRBJ2-7; D gene unclear. Germline V CDR1 and CDR2: SGHVS, FNYEAQ. Trimming pared 5 bases from V and 2 bases from J, leaving 19 bases between. The CDR3 loop spans 16 amino acids. The CDR3 nucleotides are TGTGCCAGCAGCCCGGAGAAAGGGCAGCTCGCCTACGAGCAGTACGTC. Amino acids: CASSPEKGQLAYEQYV.

In its sample, this clonotype was seen a few times. The chain couples TRBV9 to TRBJ2-3; D might be TRBD2 (7 bases). The germline CDR1 and CDR2 sequences are SGDLS and YYNGEE. The CDR3 has 15 amino acids. Deletions cut 2 bases from V and 2 bases from J, with 12 bases between. CDR3 in amino acids: CASSVDAGATDTQYF. DNA of the CDR3: TGTGCCAGCAGCGTCGATGCGGGGGCCACAGATACGCAGTATTTT.

In DNA, the CDR3 is TGTGCCAGCAGCTTGTGGGGACAGGGCCTAGCCAAAAACATTCAGTACTTC. It is translated as CASSLWGQGLAKNIQYF. The V and J genes are TRBV5-6 and TRBJ2-4; 9 bases align to TRBD1. Germline V gene sequence: CDR1 SGHDT, CDR2 YYEEEE. The V gene end was trimmed by 1 base and the J gene end by 0 bases; junction bases not matched to a gene: 5. The CDR3 covers 17 residues. Based on the CDR3 plus reference TRBV5-6 and TRBJ2-4, the full variable domain is DAGVTQSPTHLIKTRGQQVTLRCSPKSGHDTVSWYQQALGQGPQFIFQYYEEEERQRGNFPDRFSGHQFPNYSSELNVNALLLGDSALYLCASSLWGQGLAKNIQYFGAGTRLSVL.

The CDR3 loop reads CASSRTPGHGSAGELFF. CDR3 bases: TGTGCCAGCAGCAGAACACCGGGACACGGATCGGCCGGGGAGCTGTTTTTT. The chain joins TRBV5-6 to TRBJ2-2; maybe TRBD1 (6 bases). CDR3 length equals 17 residues. V was clipped by 4 bases and J by 6 bases, with 22 bases between them. Germline-derived CDR1 and CDR2 are SGHDT and YYEEEE.

CDR3 in DNA: TGTGCCAGCAGCTTTCGGGCGCGGGGGGAGACCCAGTACTTC. It is translated as CASSFRARGETQYF. This chain links TRBV5-6 with TRBJ2-5, with 7 bases matching TRBD2. The CDR3 is 14 residues long. Germline V gene sequence: CDR1 SGHDT, CDR2 YYEEEE. After removal of 2 bases from V and 5 bases from J, the junction contained 6 bases not matched to a gene.

J is TRBJ2-2 and V is TRBV11-1, with 7 bases that match TRBD2. In germline, CDR1 is SGHAT, CDR2 FQDESV (reference sequence). The CDR3 has 13 amino acids. V gave up 5 bases and J gave up 5 bases; unmatched junction bases: 2. The CDR3 DNA follows: TGTGCCAGCAGCCACGGGGGGACCGGGGAGCTGTTTTTT. It encodes CASSHGGTGELFF.

The chain uses TRBV15 and TRBJ1-6; no clear D. Germline V gene data show CDR1 as LNHNV and CDR2 as YYDKDF (reference sequence). V shed 0 bases and J shed 9 bases, with 6 bases lying between them. This CDR3 has 13 amino acids. CDR3 amino acids: CATSRDPLSPLHF. Here the CDR3 DNA reads TGTGCCACCAGCAGAGATCCCCTTTCACCCCTCCACTTT.

V and J are TRBV15 and TRBJ2-7, with D possibly matching TRBD2 (7 bases). CDR3 length equals 16 residues. V shed 0 bases and J shed 3 bases, with 15 bases lying between them. The germline V gene encodes CDR1 LNHNV and CDR2 YYDKDF (reference sequence). The CDR3 region is CATSRDKAGAYYEQYF. The DNA for the CDR3 is TGTGCCACCAGCAGAGATAAGGCGGGGGCCTACTACGAGCAGTACTTC.

This clonotype showed up just a few times. The rearrangement uses TRBV6-5 and TRBJ1-1; a weak D match, TRBD1 (5 bases). This CDR3 comprises 13 residues. Germline assignment: CDR1 MNHEY and CDR2 SVGAGI. Between the trimmed V and J ends, which lost 6 bases and 7 bases, there was a span of 15 bases. The DNA of the CDR3 is TGTGCCAGCAGCCGGGGACCTTTTGGTGAAGCTTTCTTT. This translates into CASSRGPFGEAFF.

The chain employs TRBV5-1 and TRBJ2-3; 8 nucleotides line up with TRBD2. CDR3 length: 14 amino acids. With 4 bases clipped from V and 1 base from J, the junction kept 2 bases outside the gene matches. Germline CDR1 SGHRS, CDR2 YFSETQ. CDR3 in DNA: TGCGCCAGCAGCAGGCGGGGGGGCACAGATACGCAGTATTTT. Translation gives CASSRRGGTDTQYF.

This clonotype was observed many times. The V call is TRBV7-2, the J call TRBJ2-3, with TRBD2 identical over 15 bases. The CDR3 runs to 17 residues. Germline values: CDR1 SGHTA, CDR2 FQGNSA. J was trimmed by 2 bases and V by 5 bases; bases with no gene match: 5. The CDR3 here is CASSPGLAGGSTDTQYF. In DNA form, the CDR3 reads TGTGCCAGCAGCCCCGGACTAGCGGGGGGGTCCACAGATACGCAGTATTTT. Full variable domain (outside the CDR3, taken from reference TRBV7-2 and TRBJ2-3): GAGVSQSPSNKVTEKGKDVELRCDPISGHTALYWYRQSLGQGLEFLIYFQGNSAPDKSGLPSDRFSAERTGGSVSTLTIQRTQQEDSAVYLCASSPGLAGGSTDTQYFGPGTRLTVL.

This sequence joins TRBV4-2 and TRBJ1-2; D remains ambiguous. This CDR3 comprises 12 residues. V lost 0 bases and J lost 2, with 1 base in between. The germline gives CDR1 LGHNA, CDR2 YNFKEQ. CDR3 coding DNA: TGTGCCAGCAGCCAAGACAACTATGGCTACACCTTC. It encodes CASSQDNYGYTF.

The CDR3 is CASSGDRGLSYSPLHF. In DNA form, the CDR3 reads TGTGCCAGCAGTGGGGACAGGGGTTTGAGTTACTCACCCCTCCACTTT. This chain connects TRBV27 to TRBJ1-6, with TRBD1 identical over 10 bases. The length of the CDR3 is 16 residues. V lost 5 bases to trimming and J lost 10 bases; unmatched junction nucleotides: 11. Germline CDR1 is MNHEY and CDR2 is SMNVEV (reference sequence).

V usage is TRBV27 and J usage is TRBJ1-1; 10 nucleotides agree with TRBD1. The germline CDR1 and CDR2 sequences are MNHEY and SMNVEV (reference sequence). Losses at the gene ends were 10 bases for V and 5 bases for J; bases not matched to a gene: 4. The CDR3 spans 12 residues. The CDR3 here is CATGTGVTEAFF. The CDR3 DNA is TGTGCCACAGGGACAGGGGTTACTGAAGCTTTCTTT.

The chain's CDR3 is CATGTEKNTEAFF. CDR3 in DNA: TGTGCCACCGGGACAGAGAAGAACACTGAAGCTTTCTTT. The chain carries TRBV10-3 and TRBJ1-1; 7 bases are shared with TRBD1. The CDR3 consists of 13 residues. V shed 10 bases and J 1 base; nucleotides not matched to a gene: 6. Germline loops: CDR1 ENHRY, CDR2 SYGVKD.

This clonotype appeared once. V is TRBV18 and J is TRBJ2-7; D is unclear. V gave up 0 bases and J gave up 3 bases, with 12 bases separating them. CDR1 KGHSH and CDR2 LQKENI come from the germline V gene. This CDR3 has 15 residues. The CDR3: CASSPPSLPFYEQYF. In DNA form, the CDR3 reads TGTGCCAGCTCACCACCAAGCCTCCCATTCTACGAGCAGTACTTC. The whole variable domain, filled in from reference TRBV18 and TRBJ2-7, reads NAGVMQNPRHLVRRRGQEARLRCSPMKGHSHVYWYRQLPEEGLKFMVYLQKENIIDESGMPKERFSAEFPKEGPSILRIQQVVRGDSAAYFCASSPPSLPFYEQYFGPGTRLTVT.

The V gene is TRBV10-3, the J gene TRBJ2-5, with 8 bases aligning to TRBD1. V dropped 4 bases and J dropped 5; count of bases not matched to a gene: 12. The CDR3 covers 16 residues. Per the germline V gene, CDR1 is ENHRY and CDR2 is SYGVKD. The DNA of the CDR3 is TGTGCCATCAGTGGGTCGCGGACAGGGAGGCAGGAGACCCAGTACTTC. It codes for CAISGSRTGRQETQYF.

This clonotype was recorded a few times. The rearrangement joins TRBV5-5 to TRBJ2-4, with TRBD2 matching 7 bases. With V trimmed by 4 bases and J by 5 bases, 9 bases remained unmatched. CDR1 and CDR2 (germline): SGHKS, YYEKEE (reference sequence). The CDR3 runs 15 residues. CDR3 region: CASSLPGGTQNIQYF. DNA of the CDR3: TGTGCCAGCAGCCTTCCCGGGGGGACCCAAAACATTCAGTACTTC.

The V gene is TRBV12-3 or TRBV12-4, the J gene TRBJ2-7; TRBD1 is a possible D gene (5 bases). The CDR3 loop spans 11 amino acids. Deletions cut 6 bases from V and 6 bases from J, with 9 bases between. The CDR3 nucleotides are TGTGCCAGCAGCCAGGGTCCCGAGCAGTACTTC. It specifies CASSQGPEQYF.

The V call is TRBV3-1, the J call TRBJ1-1, with D maybe TRBD1 (5 bases). Trimming cost V 0 bases and J 6 bases, with 17 bases left between them. The CDR3 covers 16 residues. The germline CDR1 and CDR2 sequences are LGHDT and YNNKEL (reference sequence). The chain's CDR3 is CASSQDLKDFRAEAFF. Here the CDR3 DNA reads TGTGCCAGCAGCCAAGATTTAAAGGATTTCAGGGCTGAAGCTTTCTTT. Variable domain in full (rest from reference TRBV3-1 and TRBJ1-1): DTAVSQTPKYLVTQMGNDKSIKCEQNLGHDTMYWYKQDSKKFLKIMFSYNNKELIINETVPNRFSPKSPDKAHLNLHINSLELGDSAVYFCASSQDLKDFRAEAFFGQGTRLTVV.

This clonotype was observed a few times. The gene calls are TRBV12-3 or TRBV12-4 and TRBJ2-2; possibly TRBD1 or TRBD2 for D (6 bases each). Trimming took 8 bases from V and 4 from J, leaving 14 bases between them. The CDR3 sequence is 14 residues long. The CDR3 DNA reads as TGTGCCAGCTCGGGGGCTTTTAGCACCGGGGAGCTGTTTTTT. This codes for CASSGAFSTGELFF.

The chain links TRBV20-1 to TRBJ2-5; unclear D gene. V was trimmed by 3 bases and J by 7 bases, leaving 9 bases between them. The CDR3 is 11 amino acids. Germline-derived CDR1 and CDR2 are DFQATT and SNEGSKA (reference sequence). The CDR3 loop reads CSASNPLTQYF. CDR3 sequence (DNA): TGCAGTGCTAGTAACCCGTTGACCCAGTACTTC.

The CDR3 DNA reads as TGTGCCAGCAGCAAACAGGACTATGGCTACACCTTC. This codes for CASSKQDYGYTF. J is TRBJ1-2 and V is TRBV6-5; tentative D call: TRBD1 (5 bases). The germline CDR1 and CDR2 sequences are MNHEY and SVGAGI. Trimming took off 6 bases at V and 3 bases at J, with 8 bases between the two ends. The CDR3 is 12 residues long.

V usage is TRBV7-9 and J usage is TRBJ2-3; possible D gene TRBD1, 6 bases. V was cut by 5 bases and J by 2 bases, with 11 bases left in between. Germline loops: CDR1 SEHNR, CDR2 FQNEAQ (reference sequence). This CDR3 has 14 residues. CDR3 amino acids: CASSTDRSTDTQYF. CDR3 bases: TGTGCCAGCAGCACGGACAGATCCACAGATACGCAGTATTTT.

This clonotype was counted between two and nine times. V and J are TRBV27 and TRBJ2-1; D remains ambiguous. This CDR3 region has 12 residues. V was cut by 3 bases and J by 9 bases, with 9 bases left in between. Germline CDR1 MNHEY, CDR2 SMNVEV (reference sequence). In DNA, the CDR3 is TGTGCCAGCAGTTTCCCAGTCGGTGAGCAGTTCTTC. Translated, it gives CASSFPVGEQFF.

This clonotype was seen only a few times. This sequence joins TRBV12-3 or TRBV12-4 and TRBJ2-2; D call uncertain. The CDR3 contains 17 residues. Trimming left V 5 bases short and J 3 bases short, with 19 bases between. In DNA form, the CDR3 reads TGTGCCAGCAGTACCCGATCATTGGGTATGGACACCGGGGAGCTGTTTTTT. Its protein is CASSTRSLGMDTGELFF.

The rearrangement uses TRBV29-1 and TRBJ2-3, with D perhaps TRBD2 (5 bases). V was pared by 6 bases and J by 6 bases, with 10 bases between. The CDR3 contains 11 residues. Per the germline V gene, CDR1 is SQVTM and CDR2 is ANQGSEA. This CDR3 reads CSVRGWDTQYF. The CDR3 bases are TGCAGCGTACGCGGGTGGGATACGCAGTATTTT.

The chain couples TRBV4-2 to TRBJ1-2; 7 bases line up with TRBD1. The germline CDR1 and CDR2 sequences are LGHNA and YNFKEQ. This CDR3 comprises 15 residues. The ends lost 4 bases at V and 2 bases at J; junction bases unmatched: 7. CDR3 nucleotides: TGTGCCAGCAGCCGAATTTTCAGGGGGAACTATGGCTACACCTTC. Protein sequence: CASSRIFRGNYGYTF.

This clonotype was found a few times. V and J are TRBV10-2 and TRBJ2-1; possibly TRBD1 or TRBD2 for D (5 bases each). This CDR3 contains 17 residues. The ends were cut back, 4 bases at V and 7 bases at J, with 23 bases in the middle. Germline V gene sequence: CDR1 WSHSY, CDR2 SAAADI. The CDR3: CASSALEGYRGANEQFF. DNA of the CDR3: TGCGCCAGCAGTGCCCTCGAGGGCTACCGAGGGGCAAATGAGCAGTTCTTC.